This record looks at one T cell receptor beta chain sequence and its context. What antigen it recognizes has not been identified. Base qualities are missing; no much larger clone stands one base away. The cohort consisted of 600 to 700 healthy bone marrow donors. All cohort members were sampled while nominally healthy, although unrecorded immune exposures were likely present. The donor was CMV seronegative and belonged to the group of more than 300 seronegative cohort members. A peripheral blood sample was provided by each donor, and peripheral blood mononuclear cells were used for TCR beta sequencing. Genomic DNA extraction from the blood cell samples was performed with the Qiagen DNeasy Blood Extraction Kit. The sample originates from a study of cytomegalovirus exposure and HLA in healthy donors (dated by TCRdb to the late 2010s). Context from the whole study: According to an earlier analysis of 450 to 650 of the donors, about 179 million T cells yielded some 120 million unique TCR beta sequences and 250 to 350 Gb of sequence data. Roughly 290 gigabases of sequencing data and tens of millions of unique TCR sequences made up an early release that covered approximately 620 HLA-typed donors. The genetic ancestry cluster associated with self-reported Caucasian donors included over 65% of the approximately 430 genotyped donors. The study aimed to test whether cataloging public T cell receptors could reveal signatures of past pathogen exposure. The T cell repertoires of some 700 subjects were profiled by immunosequencing and related to cytomegalovirus serostatus. A separate validation cohort of 90 to 150 different subjects was used in addition to the roughly 670-subject first cohort. The study combined high-throughput TCR immunosequencing, statistical association of individual TCRs with disease status, and machine learning to predict cytomegalovirus infection status. A later analysis re-analyzed previously published TCR beta repertoires from 650 to 800 donors and added high-resolution HLA genotyping to study TCR occurrence patterns. The later analysis used no new phenotypic data to find candidate immune exposures, relying instead on TCR beta sequences and their occurrence across donors. To decide whether each TCR beta V gene segment behaved as functional or pseudogenic, an earlier analysis of approximately 600 of the donors relied on high-throughput TCR beta sequencing. Alongside the repertoire data, information on donor age, sex, ethnicity and CMV serostatus was compiled. Genome-wide SNP genotypes for about three fifths of the 666 donors were used in a later genetic analysis, which treated that subset as a discovery cohort. All discovery cohort repertoires had been generated on a single sequencing platform. Class I and class II HLA loci were covered by the typing at four-digit resolution. Typing coverage differed by locus: A, B, C, DRB1 and DQB1 were typed in roughly 629-630 donors, DQA1 in about 500, DPA1 in some 600, and DPB1 in approximately 450. Five DR-DQ haplotypes were treated as single units for association and clustering because of strong linkage in the cohort. Across some 400 genotyped donors of the cohort, an average of roughly 230,000 unique TCR beta nucleotide sequences per donor were sequenced, and approximately 17% of those sequences were non-productive.

Study-level results and caveats: Most CMV-associated TCR beta chains appeared to be HLA-restricted in a later analysis, and the HLA associations seemed to be driven largely by CMV exposure. In an earlier analysis of about 600 of the donors, most TCR beta V segments appeared in productive rearrangements about 90% or about 30% of the time, broadly matching IMGT annotations. In both the original and validation cohorts, the classifier was reported to diagnose cytomegalovirus status with high specificity and sensitivity. Correlated functional status among segregating V segments might be attributable to linkage disequilibrium, but an unknown experimental factor could not be ruled out. Because HLA typing was missing for some donors at each locus, association tests included only the typed subset. Across donors, most TCR sequences were observed very rarely, whereas some public TCRs were present in many individuals. An association between a missense DCLRE1C variant and V-gene and J-gene trimming of TCR beta chains was found in a later genetic analysis and replicated in an independent cohort. The only immune exposure information available for the cohort was CMV serostatus. Specific HLA alleles were associated with 15,000 to 20,000 TCR beta sequences at a false discovery rate of 0.05 in a later analysis. Because counts were too low, fewer than 20 rarely observed V segments, including chromosome 9 orphons, were excluded from the earlier analysis of several hundred of the donors. In a later analysis, HLA-associated TCR beta chains were found to be more clonally expanded and to have lower generation probabilities than equally common non-associated chains. A total of 164 TCR beta chains were listed by the study as associated with cytomegalovirus. Roughly uniform sequencing depth across donors was assumed in presence/absence analyses, although this assumption may not hold. A later analysis reported that several top co-occurrence clusters appeared linked to parvovirus B19, influenza, CMV and Epstein-Barr virus. According to a later analysis, TCR association rates differed among HLA loci, with DRB1 alleles showing the most associated TCRs and HLA-C alleles showing the fewest. In vitro tests confirmed that three of the cytomegalovirus-associated TCR beta chains recognize cytomegalovirus antigens. Strong co-occurrence of HLA alleles, especially DR and DQ, made assigning TCR associations to individual alleles difficult. The sequencing pipeline was judged likely to have produced a cluster of highly shared sequence variants as a technical artifact. The authors suggested that the approach could potentially be generalized to other disease states and immunological phenotypes. Compared with the roughly 600-donor mean, donors in an Asian-associated ancestry cluster had fewer N-insertions in productive TCRs, according to a later genetic analysis. A further reported finding was that TCR beta sequences accurately predicted the HLA-A and HLA-B alleles for most subjects in the first cohort. This cohort had only TCR beta chains sequenced, and the lack of alpha or paired-chain data limited which features could be detected.

Libraries came from the immunoSEQ multiplex PCR assay. A mixture of 60 forward primers for TCR Vbeta segments and 13 reverse primers for TCR Jbeta segments was used in the multiplex PCR. Amplification of the CDR3 region of rearranged TCR beta genes was performed with a multiplex PCR assay on genomic DNA. Amplified TCR beta libraries were sequenced as 87-base-pair reads on the Illumina HiSeq System. Turning to the authors' computational methods: A later analysis tallied roughly 80 million unique TCR beta chains across the 666 repertoires, and 10 million to 11 million of those chains were shared by two or more donors. Raw reads were error-corrected and collapsed into unique sequences by a nearest-neighbor algorithm in which closely related sequences were merged to remove PCR and sequencing errors. CDR3 sequences were aligned to IMGT reference sequences to assign V, D and J gene segments. Each retained sequence needed at least a six-nucleotide match to both a V gene segment and a J gene segment. A rearrangement counted as productive if the CDR3 had no stop codons and remained in frame with V and J, and every other rearrangement counted as non-productive. Following IMGT convention, CDR3 was defined as the stretch from the second conserved V-encoded cysteine to the conserved J-encoded phenylalanine. Sequences without an unambiguous match to a single V gene segment were excluded from the earlier analysis of several hundred of the donors. An earlier analysis of a few hundred of the donors classified V segments as functional when productive rearrangements were above 56.7% and as segregating when the standard deviation between donors was above 5%. A statistical classification framework was built to diagnose cytomegalovirus status from the catalog of TCR beta chain sequences. In a later analysis, TCR nucleotide sequences were compared against IMGT/GENE-DB human TR gene sequences so that V and J genes could be assigned. In a later analysis, CDR3 sequences and most-parsimonious VDJ recombination scenarios were assigned using the TCRdist pipeline. In a later analysis, every TCR beta chain was defined by the combination of its CDR3 amino acid sequence and its V-gene family, and reads without a unique V-gene family were dropped. A later analysis removed several hundred highly shared, low-generation-probability nucleotide sequences to deal with suspected cross-contamination and a sequencing artifact. In a later analysis, a clonal expansion index for each public chain was calculated from normalized within-repertoire ranks of inferred template counts. Generation probabilities in a later analysis came from a VDJ recombination model fitted to out-of-frame rearrangements, and those results were checked against IGoR. Hypergeometric tests were used in a later analysis to score TCR-TCR, TCR-HLA and TCR-CMV co-occurrence, with a repertoire-size bias correction applied to the TCR pairs. A later analysis estimated false discovery rates by permuting HLA or CMV assignments 20 times. A later analysis grouped co-occurring TCRs with DBSCAN, adding TCRdist sequence similarity when clustering within HLA-allele-positive subsets. Repertoires with fewer than 30,000 or more than 120,000 public chains were left out of co-occurrence clustering, as were about 5 repertoires with anomalous nucleotide sharing. This is the immuneACCESS table as TCRdb keeps it, with only in-frame sequences that have V and J called. A part of the clones is gone; compared with another copy, unresolved V genes explain less than half, and the rest is unexplained. V and J calls and clone size are as listed in that table; D and trimming were resolved from the DNA. The sample table records just under 150,000 clones; 75% to 90% of these occur just once. Less than 3.5% of the sample rests with the top ten.

Sequenced sample: PBMCs. This clonotype was obtained from a woman between 25 and 40 years old in good health and CMV-seronegative.

DNA sequence: TGTGCCAGCAGCCCGGGACTAGCGGTCCAAGAGACCCAGTACTTC. Translation gives CASSPGLAVQETQYF. The chain links TRBV11-3 with TRBJ2-5; 11 junctional bases match TRBD2. Compared with germline, V lacks 5 bases and J lacks 1 base; bases without a gene match: 3. The CDR3 runs 15 residues from the cysteine to the phenylalanine. CDR3 DNA only is kept here, 45 bases in frame from base 1. Taken from the germline V gene, the CDR1 and CDR2 loops are SGHNT and YENEEA.